What follows are 32 T cell receptor beta chains derived from one specimen sequenced in a study of cytomegalovirus exposure and HLA in healthy donors (dated by TCRdb to 2016 to 2017). Libraries were built with the immunoSEQ multiplex PCR assay. For the multiplex PCR, a mixture combining 60 forward primers for TCR Vbeta segments and 13 reverse primers for TCR Jbeta segments was used. The table comes from immuneACCESS by way of TCRdb, which keeps in-frame sequences with V and J called. Part of the clones is missing from these tables; in studies checked, under half for an unresolved V gene and the rest for unknown reasons. The sample table contains 150,000 to 200,000 clones; only one count was recorded for roughly 80% of them. The ten top clones hold about 13% of the sample. Sequenced sample: PBMCs. These receptors were obtained from a woman in her forties or fifties in good health and CMV-seronegative.

The chain uses TRBV11-1 and TRBJ2-3; tentatively, D is TRBD1 (5 bases). V lost 5 bases and J lost 2, with 14 bases in between. Germline CDR1 SGHAT, CDR2 FQDESV (reference sequence). CDR3 length equals 15 residues. CDR3 bases: TGTGCCAGCAGCCGATCAAGTGGGGCCACAGATACGCAGTATTTT. Translating gives CASSRSSGATDTQYF.

This clone occurred once. The J gene is TRBJ2-2, the V gene TRBV5-5; a weak D match, TRBD2 (6 bases). V lost 3 bases to trimming and J lost 7 bases, with 19 bases between them. CDR3 length equals 16 residues. CDR1 SGHKS and CDR2 YYEKEE come from the germline V gene (reference sequence). The CDR3 loop reads CASSSRQGRSGGELFF. The CDR3 region has the DNA TGTGCCAGCAGCTCTAGACAAGGGAGGTCAGGCGGGGAGCTGTTTTTT.

On this clone: Other DNA sequences within the sample encode an identical CDR3. The chain couples TRBV5-4 to TRBJ1-5; no clear D. The CDR3 extends over 14 amino acids. Trimming removed 0 bases from V and 4 bases from J, with 8 bases in between. CDR1 and CDR2 (germline): SGHNT, YYREEE (reference sequence). As DNA, the CDR3 is TGTGCCAGCAGCTTGGAGCCGACTAATCAGCCCCAGCATTTT. It is translated as CASSLEPTNQPQHF.

The chain recombines TRBV5-1 with TRBJ1-5; TRBD1 matches at 7 bases. Looked up from germline, CDR1 is SGHRS and CDR2 is YFSETQ. Trimming took 0 bases from V and 6 from J; bases not matched to a gene: 3. There are 14 residues in the CDR3. CDR3 amino acids: CASSLETGSQPQHF. The CDR3 bases are TGCGCCAGCAGCTTGGAGACAGGGAGTCAGCCCCAGCATTTT.

This clone occurred once. V is TRBV9 and J is TRBJ2-1, with a weak D call TRBD2 (6 bases). V gave up 4 bases and J gave up 7 bases, with 15 bases separating them. Germline CDR1 SGDLS, CDR2 YYNGEE. The CDR3 consists of 14 residues. The CDR3 sequence: CASSPGAAGNEQFF. CDR3 nucleotide sequence: TGTGCCAGCAGCCCCGGGGCCGCGGGGAATGAGCAGTTCTTC.

This clone was detected only once. The chain has TRBV14 and TRBJ1-4; D is uncertain. The CDR3 is made up of 16 amino acids. The V end was cut by 0 bases, the J end by 8 bases, with 16 bases between. Germline assignment: CDR1 SGHDN and CDR2 FVKESK. In DNA form, the CDR3 reads TGTGCCAGCAGCCAAGATCGGAAGGGAGGGAACGAAAAACTGTTTTTT. Its protein is CASSQDRKGGNEKLFF. Full variable domain (remainder filled in from reference TRBV14 and TRBJ1-4): EAGVTQFPSHSVIEKGQTVTLRCDPISGHDNLYWYRRVMGKEIKFLLHFVKESKQDESGMPNNRFLAERTGGTYSTLKVQPAELEDSGVYFCASSQDRKGGNEKLFFGSGTQLSVL.

The genes are TRBV5-4 and TRBJ2-1, with 7 bases aligning to TRBD2. CDR3 size: 13 residues. Losses at the gene ends were 0 bases for V and 10 bases for J; bases not matched to a gene: 4. CDR1 is SGHNT and CDR2 is YYREEE in the germline V gene (reference sequence). CDR3 nucleotides: TGTGCCAGCAGCTTGGAGACTAGCTTGGAGCAGTTCTTC. It translates to CASSLETSLEQFF.

The table lists this clone with a count of one. The rearrangement uses TRBV15 and TRBJ1-1, with D perhaps matching TRBD1 (5 bases). V gave up 3 bases and J gave up 6 bases, with 20 bases separating them. Germline V lookup: CDR1 LNHNV, CDR2 YYDKDF (reference sequence). The CDR3 runs 16 residues. In DNA form, the CDR3 reads TGTGCCACCAGCAGCTCGCGTGCGGGGGTTGGAGCTGAAGCTTTCTTT. Protein: CATSSSRAGVGAEAFF.

This chain links TRBV19 with TRBJ1-5; D might be TRBD1 (6 bases). Germline lookup yields CDR1 LNHDA and CDR2 SQIVND (reference sequence). The V end was cut by 6 bases, the J end by 2 bases, with 14 bases between. This CDR3 is built from 15 residues. This CDR3 is CASRGRGWGNQPQHF. CDR3 in DNA: TGTGCCAGTAGAGGCAGGGGTTGGGGCAATCAGCCCCAGCATTTT.

Note on this clone: This is likely a read error, given that the CDR3 carries no conserved phenylalanine or tryptophan at its end. Because the CDR3's place on the DNA is in doubt, the DNA is left out and the CDR3 is given as listed by TCRdb. This chain joins TRBV7-9 and TRBJ1-4; the D call TRBD1 from the table was never checked on the DNA. CDR1 SEHNR and CDR2 FQNEAQ come from the germline V gene (reference sequence). The CDR3 numbers 10 amino acids, ends counted. CDR3 residues: CASSLRDRGR.

This chain connects TRBV6-5 to TRBJ2-1; D is perhaps TRBD2 (5 bases). The germline V gene has CDR1 MNHEY and CDR2 SVGAGI. This CDR3 is 14 amino acids long. Trimming pared 6 bases from V and 7 bases from J, leaving 16 bases between. The CDR3 bases are TGTGCCAGCAGCCGCCAGACTAACCGGAATGAGCAGTTCTTC. It translates to CASSRQTNRNEQFF.

The chain combines TRBV11-2 with TRBJ2-1; D is perhaps TRBD1 (5 bases). V lost 1 base, J lost 4 bases, and 11 bases lay in between. Germline-derived CDR1 and CDR2 are SGHAT and FQNNGV. This CDR3 contains 15 residues. As DNA, the CDR3 is TGTGCCAGCAGCTTAGCGCAGGGCGGTTACAATGAGCAGTTCTTC. Amino acid sequence: CASSLAQGGYNEQFF.

The chain employs TRBV2 and TRBJ2-3; no firm D call. The germline V gene has CDR1 SNHLY and CDR2 FYNNEI. The CDR3 loop spans 15 amino acids. V lost 1 base and J 4 bases, leaving 12 bases between the germline ends. CDR3 in DNA: TGTGCCAGCAGTGAAGACTTTCATGGTGCAGATACGCAGTATTTT. Its translation: CASSEDFHGADTQYF.

This chain uses TRBV7-7 with TRBJ2-3; 8 nucleotides agree with TRBD2. The V gene's germline CDR1 is SSHAT and CDR2 FNYEAQ (reference sequence). V was clipped by 5 bases and J by 6 bases; unmatched bases: 10. The CDR3 has 15 amino acids. CDR3 in amino acids: CASSIGAGDSDTQYF. CDR3 DNA: TGTGCCAGCAGCATCGGAGCGGGAGATTCGGATACGCAGTATTTT.

V and J are TRBV7-2 and TRBJ2-3; D is possibly TRBD2 (7 bases). The CDR3 has 15 residues. CDR1 is SGHTA and CDR2 is FQGNSA in the germline V gene. Trimming left V 3 bases short and J 4 bases short, with 14 bases between. CDR3 nucleotide sequence: TGTGCCAGCAGCTTGGCCGGGGGGCTGGCAGATACGCAGTATTTT. Translating gives CASSLAGGLADTQYF.

The chain links TRBV4-1 to TRBJ1-2, with 7 bases that match TRBD1. The CDR3 has 14 residues. J was trimmed by 2 bases and V by 2 bases; bases with no gene match: 2. In germline, CDR1 is MGHRA, CDR2 YSYEKL. The CDR3 here is CASSQTTGNYGYTF. The CDR3 DNA sequence: TGCGCCAGCAGCCAAACGACAGGGAACTATGGCTACACCTTC.

The V gene is TRBV6-5, the J gene TRBJ2-5; TRBD2 matches 10 bases. The end of the DNA fits TRBJ2-7 better, so the J call may be wrong. CDR3 length: 15 residues. The germline CDR1 and CDR2 sequences are MNHEY and SVGAGI. The CDR3 region has the DNA TGTGCCAGCAGACCCCGACTAGCGGGTTCCTACGAGCAGTACTTC. Amino acids: CASRPRLAGSYEQYF.

V and J are TRBV6-1 and TRBJ1-1; D not resolved. The V gene lost 5 bases and the J gene lost 1 base, with 11 bases spanning the gap. Germline V lookup: CDR1 MNHNS, CDR2 SASEGT. The CDR3 length is 14 residues. The CDR3 DNA sequence: TGTGCCAGCAGTCCCTGGCCTGCGAACACTGAAGCTTTCTTT. It specifies CASSPWPANTEAFF.

V gene TRBV14 combines with J gene TRBJ1-3; 9 bases fit TRBD1. Germline CDR1 SGHDN, CDR2 FVKESK. This CDR3 is 16 amino acids long. The V and J ends lost 2 bases and 5 bases, in that order; junction bases with no gene match: 7. As DNA, the CDR3 is TGTGCCAGCAGCCAAAAGACAGGGGGTTTTCGAAACACCATATATTTT. It codes for CASSQKTGGFRNTIYF.

The J gene is TRBJ2-7, the V gene TRBV19; TRBD1 matches at 8 bases. The germline V gene has CDR1 LNHDA and CDR2 SQIVND (reference sequence). V dropped 4 bases and J dropped 4; count of bases not matched to a gene: 3. This CDR3 region has 13 residues. The DNA of the CDR3 is TGTGCCAGTAGTAAGCAGGGGGCATACGAGCAGTACTTC. Its translation is CASSKQGAYEQYF.

In its sample, this clone was seen a few times. The J gene is TRBJ1-1, the V gene TRBV7-2; 9 bases fit TRBD1. This CDR3 comprises 16 residues. Unmatched junction bases numbered 9, after V lost 2 bases and J lost 5 bases. Germline CDR1 SGHTA, CDR2 FQGNSA. DNA of the CDR3: TGTGCCAGCAGCTTACAGTTGACAGGGGGTAATACTGAAGCTTTCTTT. Its translation is CASSLQLTGGNTEAFF.

This sequence joins TRBV12-5 and TRBJ1-2; TRBD1 agrees at 10 bases. The CDR3 covers 13 residues. Germline-derived CDR1 and CDR2 are LGHNT and FRNRAP. Losses at the gene ends were 5 bases for V and 7 bases for J; bases not matched to a gene: 4. The CDR3 is CASGPDRGLGYTF. Here the CDR3 DNA reads TGTGCTAGTGGTCCAGACAGGGGGCTTGGCTACACCTTC.

This rearrangement joins TRBV21-1 to TRBJ1-3. TRBV21-1 represents a pseudogene. The CDR3 length is 21 residues. The CDR3 bases are TGTGCCAGCAGCAAAGTAGGTGGCGGGCAAAAGGATGAAAGCTCTGGAAACACCATATATTTT. This codes for CASSKVGGGQKDESSGNTIYF.

The chain couples TRBV13 to TRBJ2-1; 7 bases agree with TRBD1. J was trimmed by 7 bases and V by 4 bases; bases with no gene match: 13. This CDR3 region has 16 residues. From germline, CDR1 is PRHDT and CDR2 FYEKMQ (reference sequence). CDR3 region: CASSSDSQFRGNEQFF. DNA for the CDR3: TGTGCCAGCAGCTCGGATTCTCAATTCAGGGGGAATGAGCAGTTCTTC.

This clone was picked up one time. V usage is TRBV10-3 and J usage is TRBJ2-7, with 8 bases that match TRBD1. Germline trimming cut 8 bases from V and 5 bases from J; bases unmatched to any gene: 8. Germline V gives CDR1 ENHRY, CDR2 SYGVKD. The CDR3 totals 13 residues. In DNA, the CDR3 is TGTGCCATCGCGGACAGGGATTTCCACGAGCAGTACTTC. It codes for CAIADRDFHEQYF.

The V and J genes are TRBV2 and TRBJ2-2; tentative D call: TRBD2 (6 bases). The germline V gene encodes CDR1 SNHLY and CDR2 FYNNEI. With 7 bases removed from V and 5 bases from J, the gap between germline ends came to 17 bases. The CDR3 covers 15 residues. CDR3 protein: CASTTGTGRTGELFF. Here the CDR3 DNA reads TGTGCCAGCACCACCGGGACGGGGAGGACCGGGGAGCTGTTTTTT.

This chain joins TRBV19 and TRBJ2-5; D perhaps matches TRBD2 (6 bases). Per the germline V gene, CDR1 is LNHDA and CDR2 is SQIVND (reference sequence). V was shortened by 6 bases and J by 3 bases, with 11 bases between the two germline ends. The CDR3 length is 13 residues. The CDR3 here is CASRGRTEETQYF. DNA of the CDR3: TGTGCCAGTAGAGGGAGGACCGAAGAGACCCAGTACTTC.

The chain combines TRBV5-4 with TRBJ1-2; possibly TRBD1 for D (6 bases). The CDR3 extends over 12 amino acids. CDR1 is SGHNT and CDR2 is YYREEE in the germline V gene (reference sequence). The V end was cut by 3 bases, the J end by 9 bases, with 12 bases between. The chain's CDR3 is CASSSDRTSYTF. CDR3 DNA sequence: TGTGCCAGCAGCTCCGACAGGACGAGCTACACCTTC.

The rearrangement joins TRBV11-2 to TRBJ2-7; D perhaps matches TRBD1 (5 bases). The CDR3 is 15 residues long. V was shortened by 1 base and J by 4 bases, with 14 bases between the two germline ends. The germline V gene has CDR1 SGHAT and CDR2 FQNNGV. This CDR3 reads CASSLGLMQGYEQYF. The CDR3 DNA reads TGTGCCAGCAGCTTAGGGCTGATGCAGGGTTACGAGCAGTACTTC.

The chain uses TRBV4-3 and TRBJ2-1; the D is unclear. This CDR3 comprises 13 residues. V was clipped by 0 bases and J by 7 bases, with 7 bases between them. Germline CDR1 is LGHNA and CDR2 is YSLEER. CDR3 DNA: TGCGCCAGCAGCCAAGATTCGGGTAATGAGCAGTTCTTC. Translated, it gives CASSQDSGNEQFF.

J is TRBJ2-1 and V is TRBV7-2; D gene unclear. This CDR3 comprises 13 residues. Per the germline V gene, CDR1 is SGHTA and CDR2 is FQGNSA. Trimming removed 3 bases at V and 4 bases at J, with 7 bases between. The CDR3 here is CASSFPSYNEQFF. In nucleotides, the CDR3 is TGTGCCAGCAGCTTCCCCTCTTACAATGAGCAGTTCTTC.

The chain employs TRBV2 and TRBJ1-1, with D tentatively TRBD1 (6 bases). The CDR3 contains 16 residues. V shed 4 bases and J shed 0 bases, with 15 bases lying between them. Germline assignment: CDR1 SNHLY and CDR2 FYNNEI. CDR3 DNA sequence: TGTGCCAGCAGTGGGGCAGGGGTTAATATGAACACTGAAGCTTTCTTT. This codes for CASSGAGVNMNTEAFF.